This section outlines one T cell receptor (beta chain) sequence together with its context. The CDR3 spans 15 residues. Germline assignment: CDR1 SEHNR and CDR2 FQNEAQ (reference sequence). The ends were cut back, 2 bases at V and 3 bases at J, with 13 bases in the middle. The assay was immunoSEQ multiplex PCR, and TCRdb's table has in-frame clones only and misses some. The data hold under 400,000 clones, with approximately 88% observed a single time. This sample was taken from a study of blood T cell repertoires in COVID-19. Across the study: Researchers got acute and convalescent COVID-19 samples from the United States, Italy and Spain. The analysed material was cDNA or gDNA that came from T cells, B-cell-depleted T cells, or PBMCs.

Enrollment of patients from Seattle took place during active infection, with longitudinal follow-up. This rearrangement joins TRBV7-9 to TRBJ1-2; D perhaps matches TRBD1 (6 bases). This TCR came from a woman younger than 45 with COVID-19, enrolled during active disease. Sequencing was performed on peripheral blood. In DNA form, the CDR3 reads TGTGCCAGCAGCTTACACACGACAGGTGACTATGGCTACACCTTC. Its protein is CASSLHTTGDYGYTF.